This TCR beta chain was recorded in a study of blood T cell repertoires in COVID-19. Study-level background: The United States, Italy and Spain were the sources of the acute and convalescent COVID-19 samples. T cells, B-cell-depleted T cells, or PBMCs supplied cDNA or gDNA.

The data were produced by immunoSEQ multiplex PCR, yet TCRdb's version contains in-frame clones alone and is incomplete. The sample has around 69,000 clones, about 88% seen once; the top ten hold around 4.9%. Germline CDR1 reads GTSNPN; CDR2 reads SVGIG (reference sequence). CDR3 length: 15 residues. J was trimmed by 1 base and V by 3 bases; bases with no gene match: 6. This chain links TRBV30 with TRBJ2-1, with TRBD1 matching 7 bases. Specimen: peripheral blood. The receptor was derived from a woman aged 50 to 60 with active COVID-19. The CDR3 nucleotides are TGTGCCTGGAGCCCCTTGGACAGGTCCTACAATGAGCAGTTCTTC. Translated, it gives CAWSPLDRSYNEQFF.